This T cell receptor beta chain originates from a study of vaccination effects on CD4 cells after COVID-19. Of note for this clone: Its matching antigen is unknown.

The CDR3 spans 12 residues. With 3 bases removed from V and 13 bases from J, the gap between germline ends came to 12 bases. Points from the study as a whole: Pronounced clonal contraction occurred in clones induced by infection and by vaccine late after vaccination.

CD4+ T cells specific for antigen were expanded with viral peptide pools by the ViraFEST assay before sequencing. Scientists isolated CD4+ T cells after an approximately 10-day culture period ended. The healthy vaccine recipients, who had no prior SARS-CoV-2 infection, showed negative nucleocapsid antibodies. Assay used: immunoSEQ multiplex PCR; TCRdb lists only in-frame clones, some missing. The sample yields 65,000 to 85,000 clones, 75% to 85% seen once. The TCR was taken from a human donor who received a COVID-19 vaccine. The material was CD4+ T cells from PBMCs cultured with SARS-CoV-2 spike peptides, obtained before COVID-19 vaccination. The chain has TRBV12-3 or TRBV12-4 and TRBJ1-4; tentative D call: TRBD1 (5 bases). This chain's CDR3 is CASSFEGRGLFF. The DNA for the CDR3 is TGTGCCAGCAGTTTTGAGGGAAGGGGACTGTTTTTT.